This T cell receptor (beta chain) was identified during a study of T cells in localized non-small cell lung cancer. TCRdb's copy holds only in-frame clones and misses some; the assay was immunoSEQ multiplex PCR. The table has some 28,000 clones, around 90% seen once. This clone was picked up a small number of times. Its target is unknown. This CDR3 region has 12 residues. The V gene's germline CDR1 is MDHEN and CDR2 SYDVKM. With 3 bases removed from V and 4 bases from J, the gap between germline ends came to 6 bases. Study-wide points: Peak T cell clonality was found in uninvolved adjacent lung, exceeding tumor. In adjacent lung, a median about 54 of the top 100 tumor clones were found. A higher density of T cells in blood coincided with extended overall survival.

The clonotype comes from a woman between 18 and 55 years old with stage I lung adenocarcinoma. The sequences come from peripheral blood, collected before any cancer treatment. The chain links TRBV28 to TRBJ1-2; D is ambiguous. CDR3 nucleotide sequence: TGTGCCAGCAGTTTTCAATCCTATGGCTACACCTTC. This translates into CASSFQSYGYTF.